Described below is a single T cell receptor (beta chain) sequence and its context. Antigen: not known. A much larger clone differs from this one at a single base, so this may be a read error. CDR1 and CDR2 (germline): MGHDK, SYGVNS. The length of the CDR3 is 15 residues. Trimming pared 5 bases from V and 1 base from J, leaving 14 bases between. Before being chosen for sequencing, patients had shown CD8+CD57+ cell expansion by flow cytometry. The source of the sample is a study of CD8+CD57+ T cells in acquired aplastic anemia. Whole-study results and caveats: Approximately 29 was the count of CD8+ CDR3 sequences that patients shared with controls.

The template used for profiling TCR beta VDJ and CDR3 was genomic DNA. MiXCR, run by TCRdb on the reads, gives a single entry per CDR3 protein. The data contain roughly 260,000 distinct CDR3 sequences, roughly half of them singletons. The sequence was collected from a human donor with aplastic anemia. V is TRBV25-1 and J is TRBJ1-1; unclear D gene. The sample comprised sorted CD4+, CD8+, or CD8+CD57+ T cells (not recorded which) from PBMCs. The CDR3 DNA is TGTGCCAGCAGTTTATCGGGCAACACGAACACTGAAGCTTTCTTT. Translating it yields CASSLSGNTNTEAFF.